This T cell receptor beta chain was identified during a study of blood T cell repertoires in COVID-19. Background on the study: From the United States, Italy and Spain came samples of acute and convalescent COVID-19.

This table comes from immunoSEQ multiplex PCR, and its TCRdb copy is limited to in-frame clones, with some not included. The data contain around 220,000 clones, approximately 79% of them singletons. This CDR3 has 17 residues. The J segment lost 7 bases and the V segment lost 3 bases, leaving 15 bases of the junction unmatched. The germline gives CDR1 MGHRA, CDR2 YSYEKL. This receptor was obtained from a woman in her thirties or forties with active or convalescent COVID-19. The gene calls are TRBV4-1 and TRBJ2-3; 8 bases align to TRBD2. Source material: peripheral blood. The CDR3 bases are TGCGCCAGCAGCCATCAGGATCTGGCGGGGGGCGCGAATACGCAGTATTTT. Translation gives CASSHQDLAGGANTQYF.